The 15 T cell receptor beta chains below come from one sample, sequenced in a study of T cell clonality in common variable immunodeficiency. Profiling relied on immunoSEQ multiplex PCR, and the TCRdb table lists in-frame clones only, not all of them. In total the sample includes tens of thousands of clones, none of them seen once. The source material was peripheral blood mononuclear cells. The source is a person aged 18 to 75 in good health.

This clone was recorded at least ten times. Relative to the germline gene, one junction end is altered; a read error may explain this. The read ends 3 residues before the CDR3 terminus; that terminus is restored from the germline J gene. This chain links TRBV4-1 with TRBJ2-7; 8 bases line up with TRBD2. Germline-derived CDR1 and CDR2 are MGHRA and YSYEKL. The CDR3 spans 15 residues. The DNA read from the CDR3 is TGCACCAGCAGACTCCGACTAGCGCCTTTCTGCGAG. This translates into CTSRLRLAPFCE. The complete CDR3 reads CTSRLRLAPFCEQYF.

This clone was recorded many times. The DNA read from the CDR3 is TGCGCCAGCAGCTTGGAGGGGGGAAACACC. This codes for CASSLEGGNT. The complete CDR3 reads CASSLEGGNTIYF. V gene TRBV5-1 combines with J gene TRBJ1-3; possibly TRBD1 for D (5 bases). The read ends 3 residues before the CDR3 terminus; that terminus is restored from the germline J gene. Trimming took off 0 bases at V and 4 bases at J, with 5 bases between the two ends. This CDR3 region has 13 residues. From germline, CDR1 is SGHRS and CDR2 YFSETQ.

This clone was observed a few times. Coverage ceases 3 residues before the CDR3 finishes, and the germline J gene fills in the end. The rearrangement links TRBV19 to TRBJ1-3; TRBD1 might be the D (6 bases). Germline V gene lookup returns CDR1 LNHDA and CDR2 SQIVND (reference sequence). CDR3 length equals 17 residues. Trimming took off 6 bases at V and 0 bases at J, with 18 bases between the two ends. CDR3 loop: CASRLRTEKTSGNTIYF. The CDR3 DNA, read in part, is TGTGCCAGTAGGCTACGGACAGAAAAAACCTCTGGAAACACC.

This clone appeared many times. The read finishes 3 residues shy of the CDR3 end, and the germline J gene is used to complete it. The V gene is TRBV23-1, the J gene TRBJ2-5; 10 nucleotides match TRBD1. TRBV23-1 qualifies as an ORF whose function is uncertain. V trimming: 8 bases; J trimming: 2 bases; junction bases outside the gene matches: 5. The CDR3 extends over 14 amino acids. The sequenced CDR3 bases are TGCGCCAGCGGAGGACAGGGGGATCAAGAGACC. This sequence encodes CASGGQGDQET. The entire CDR3 protein is CASGGQGDQETQYF.

This clone has at least ten counts. The same CDR3 can be traced to other DNA sequences in this sample. The covered CDR3 bases are TGTGCCAGCAGTGAAGCATCAGGGAGAAGGTACGAG. Translating it yields CASSEASGRRYE. In full, the CDR3 reads CASSEASGRRYEQYF. The chain carries TRBV2 and TRBJ2-7; D may correspond to TRBD1 or TRBD2 (5 bases each). The CDR3 is cut off 3 residues early in the read; its end comes from the germline J gene. This CDR3 has 15 amino acids. Trimming removed 0 bases at V and 4 bases at J, with 13 bases between. CDR1 and CDR2 from the germline V gene are SNHLY and FYNNEI.

The table lists this clone with many counts. With the read ending 3 residues before the CDR3 end, the germline J gene is used to fill in that end. At the DNA level, this CDR3 is encoded by other sequences in the same sample as well. The chain couples TRBV4-2 to TRBJ2-1, with 13 nucleotides matching TRBD2. There are 17 residues in the CDR3. Unmatched junction bases numbered 1, after V lost 0 bases and J lost 2 bases. Germline V gene sequence: CDR1 LGHNA, CDR2 YNFKEQ. The CDR3 DNA, read in part, is TGTGCCAGCAGCCAAGATGGGACTAGCGGGACCTACAATGAG. It encodes CASSQDGTSGTYNE. In full, the CDR3 is CASSQDGTSGTYNEQFF.

This clone has at least ten counts. The read terminates 3 residues before the CDR3 end, so the remaining end is supplied by the germline J gene. The J gene is TRBJ1-2, the V gene TRBV20-1; 7 positions match TRBD1. Germline V gene lookup returns CDR1 DFQATT and CDR2 SNEGSKA (reference sequence). This CDR3 spans 15 amino acids. V shed 5 bases, J shed 4 bases, and the junction held 13 bases outside the gene matches. This CDR3 reads CSALPDRARTYGYTF. The part of the CDR3 DNA that was read is TGCAGTGCTCTTCCCGACAGGGCTAGAACCTATGGC.

This clone has at least ten counts. The read halts 3 residues ahead of the CDR3 end, with the missing end drawn from the germline J gene. The chain has TRBV5-4 and TRBJ2-3, with 10 bases aligning to TRBD2. V lost 1 base to trimming and J lost 3 bases; unmatched junction nucleotides: 5. The CDR3 contains 16 residues. Germline V gene lookup returns CDR1 SGHNT and CDR2 YYREEE (reference sequence). The sequenced part of the CDR3 DNA is TGTGCCAGCAGCTTGAGGCTAGCGGGAGTAACAGATACG. The encoded protein is CASSLRLAGVTDT. The whole CDR3 protein is CASSLRLAGVTDTQYF.

This clone was detected many times. The read gets to within 3 residues of the CDR3 end, and the germline J gene fills in the rest. This chain links TRBV19 with TRBJ2-5; D possibly matches TRBD1 or TRBD2 (7 bases each). Trimming removed 9 bases from V and 3 bases from J, with 14 bases in between. The CDR3 covers 13 residues. Germline assignment: CDR1 LNHDA and CDR2 SQIVND (reference sequence). CDR3 DNA, as far as it was read: TGTGCCAGCAGGGGGAGGGTCGAAGAGACC. Protein product: CASRGRVEET. The full CDR3 protein reads CASRGRVEETQYF.

At least ten counts were recorded for this clone. The read ends 3 residues shy of where the CDR3 ends; the end is completed using the germline J gene. V gene TRBV4-1 combines with J gene TRBJ2-7; 7 bases fit TRBD2. The germline gives CDR1 MGHRA, CDR2 YSYEKL. The CDR3 is 16 amino acids. V gave up 1 base and J gave up 0 bases; unmatched junction bases: 6. The DNA read from the CDR3 is TGCGCCAGCAGCCAAGTCCCTAGCGGAGTCTCCTACGAG. This codes for CASSQVPSGVSYE. The entire CDR3 sequence reads CASSQVPSGVSYEQYF.

This clone was seen many times. Incomplete CDR3 DNA: TGTGCCAGCAATACGACGGGACAGAGGACGTACTATGGC. Amino acids: CASNTTGQRTYYG. The whole CDR3 protein reads CASNTTGQRTYYGYTF. The V and J genes are TRBV28 and TRBJ1-2; 7 nucleotides line up with TRBD1. The read comes to an end 3 residues before the CDR3 does, leaving the germline J gene to fill in the end. The CDR3 runs 16 residues. The junction had 14 bases not matched to a gene; V was cut back by 7 bases and J by 3 bases. The germline CDR1 and CDR2 sequences are MDHEN and SYDVKM.

In its sample, this clone was seen many times. The CDR3 end lies 3 residues beyond the end of the read and is filled in from the germline J gene. The chain has TRBV20-1 and TRBJ2-7, with 10 bases identical to TRBD2. V shed 6 bases and J 0 bases; nucleotides not matched to a gene: 2. The CDR3 contains 13 residues. The V gene's germline CDR1 is DFQATT and CDR2 SNEGSKA (reference sequence). CDR3 DNA (partial): TGCAGTGCAGCGGGGGGGGGCTCCTACGAG. Translation gives CSAAGGGSYE. The whole CDR3 is CSAAGGGSYEQYF.

This clone came up many times. The CDR3 extends 3 residues past the end of the read, so its final part is completed from the germline J gene. The chain is built from TRBV30 and TRBJ2-5, with 8 bases identical to TRBD2. Trimming took 4 bases from V and 5 from J; bases not matched to a gene: 3. Germline loops: CDR1 GTSNPN, CDR2 SVGIG (reference sequence). The CDR3 is 12 residues long. The sequenced part of the CDR3 DNA is TGTGCCTGGACTAGCGGGCGGGAGACC. It is translated as CAWTSGRET. The whole CDR3 reads CAWTSGRETQYF.

This clone was counted at least ten times. Coverage ceases 3 residues before the CDR3 finishes, and the germline J gene fills in the end. The chain joins TRBV6-1 to TRBJ1-3; 9 bases fit TRBD1. CDR1 and CDR2 (germline): MNHNS, SASEGT. This CDR3 is 18 amino acids long. V gave up 2 bases and J gave up 0 bases; unmatched junction bases: 8. The sequenced CDR3 bases are TGTGCCAGCAGTGAATATGGACAGGGGAGGAGCTCTGGAAACACC. Translation gives CASSEYGQGRSSGNT. The whole CDR3 sequence reads CASSEYGQGRSSGNTIYF.

This clone came up many times. Coverage ceases 3 residues before the CDR3 finishes, and the germline J gene fills in the end. The chain carries TRBV5-1 and TRBJ2-7, with D perhaps TRBD1 (6 bases). This CDR3 contains 15 residues. Germline values: CDR1 SGHRS, CDR2 YFSETQ. The germline V and J ends were trimmed by 0 bases and 5 bases, with 15 bases remaining between them. CDR3 loop: CASSLENRVIDEQYF. Incomplete CDR3 DNA: TGCGCCAGCAGCTTGGAAAACAGGGTAATAGACGAG. Full variable domain (rest looked up from reference TRBV5-1 and TRBJ2-7): KAGVTQTPRYLIKTRGQQVTLSCSPISGHRSVSWYQQTPGQGLQFLFEYFSETQRNKGNFPGRFSGRQFSNSRSEMNVSTLELGDSALYLCASSLENRVIDEQYFGPGTRLTVT.